The T cell receptor (beta chain) described here comes from a study of beta chain features in type 1 diabetes. As to this clone: What it binds is unknown.

General study results and limits: Significant though moderate, a shortening of TCRB CDR3s appeared in all four CD4+ subsets of Type 1 diabetes patients. Within the patient group, naive, central memory and Treg TCRB repertoires appeared more similar to each other than within healthy donors. Reads derived from cDNA could over-represent cells showing high TCR expression.

Via CD45RO/CCR7/CD25/CD127/CD95/CD27, cells of the CD4+ naive, central memory, regulatory and stem cell-like memory subsets were sorted. cDNA synthesis used the whole RNA isolate, giving expressed TCRB sequences. TCRdb's table, derived via immunoSEQ multiplex PCR, lists solely in-frame clones and lacks some. The table shows about 160,000 clones, with about 8.3% occurring only once. The CDR3 spans 12 residues. Trimming took off 5 bases at V and 3 bases at J, with 8 bases between the two ends. Per the germline V gene, CDR1 is MNHEY and CDR2 is SVGAGI. This chain links TRBV6-5 with TRBJ2-7; the D gene is possibly TRBD2 (5 bases). Sample: central memory CD4+ T cells from blood. The sequence was collected from a woman aged 18-29 years with type 1 diabetes. The CDR3 is CASSVLGYEQYF. The CDR3 DNA reads as TGTGCCAGCAGTGTACTAGGCTACGAGCAGTACTTC.